This TCR beta chain was profiled in a study of T cell responses to AZD1222 COVID-19 vaccine (dated by TCRdb to 2020 to 2023). Background on the whole study: A total of under 250 trial participants underwent TCR sequencing, of whom around 210 had received two doses of AZD1222 and about 25 had received two doses of the MenACWY control vaccine. Enrollment into the trials was organized by age into subgroups of 18-55, 56-69 and 70-plus years, and those subgroups contained approximately 160, 26 and 62 TCR-sequenced participants, respectively.

The CDR3 regions of human TCRbeta chains were analyzed by immunosequencing. The study's own analysis went as follows. Repertoire TCRs were matched against a reference library of SARS-CoV-2-specific TCRs generated with the MIRA antigen-specificity platform. Breadth was defined as the fraction of unique TCRs that were SARS-CoV-2-associated, and depth was defined as the fraction of total T cells that were SARS-CoV-2-associated. Using the MIRA data, each spike-specific TCR was assigned both to the spike region to which the TCR was reactive and to a CD4 or CD8 class. Log10-transformed breadth and depth values were compared by one-way ANOVA with Sidak's multiple comparisons tests. The source is immuneACCESS, and TCRdb retained only in-frame sequences with V and J called. Part of the clones is not carried over; for the studies checked, unresolved V genes explain less than half of this, and the remainder is unexplained. The V and J calls and clone size are taken from that table; D and trimming were inferred from the DNA. Counted in this sample were approximately 84,000 clones; approximately 90% of them appeared once. The ten biggest clones cover about 2.4% of the sample.

The V and J ends are trimmed by 5 bases and 11 bases, leaving 9 bases between them. The CDR3 goes from the cysteine to the phenylalanine over 11 residues. Only the CDR3 part of the read is kept: 33 bases, read in frame from the first base. Taken from the germline V gene (reference sequence), the CDR1 and CDR2 loops are LGHDT and YNNKEL. The study at large found these results: Epitopes outside the regions mutated in the B.1.351 and B.1.1.7 variants were reportedly recognized by nearly half of the unique spike-specific TCRs. A significant rise in spike-specific TCR breadth and depth was observed after two AZD1222 doses relative to day 0 and relative to MenACWY recipients. Participants were mostly white British and included more females than males, and it was suggested by the authors that clonal diversity may have been underestimated. Vaccine-associated CD4 TCRs spanned the whole spike protein, with dominant responses in regions 160-218 and 743-854. Because no samples from the day 14 peak response were available, repertoires could be characterized only after the peak T cell response. Conclusions about previously exposed vaccinees are limited, since just a handful of AZD1222 recipients were seropositive for SARS-CoV-2 at baseline. In the small 56-69-year group, the increase in depth fell short of significance, most likely because of low power.

The time point label on this specimen signifies: about 28 days (+/-7) after the second vaccine dose. Because spike-specific TCR depth and breadth did not differ between the two schedules, AZD1222 recipients who got a second dose at roughly 4 weeks were pooled with those who got a second dose at roughly 12 weeks. The vaccinee samples were drawn from two UK trials, COV001 and COV002, one of which was a single-blind randomized controlled phase 2/3 trial testing AZD1222 (ChAdOx1 nCoV-19) in healthy adults. Trial participant PBMC samples were collected at day 0 and day 28 after the second dose for TCRbeta chain sequencing. Turning to this clone: Its antigen is still unknown. There are no base qualities to consult, and no much larger clone falls within one base.

This receptor was taken from an adult who received the AZD1222 COVID-19 vaccine. The chain uses TRBV3-1 (or the pseudogene TRBV3-2) and TRBJ1-4; the D gene assignment is ambiguous. The input for sequencing was peripheral blood, taken 28 days after the second AZD1222 dose. This receptor has the CDR3 CASSETSKLFF. Read as DNA, the sequence is TGTGCCAGCAGCGAGACATCGAAACTGTTTTTT.